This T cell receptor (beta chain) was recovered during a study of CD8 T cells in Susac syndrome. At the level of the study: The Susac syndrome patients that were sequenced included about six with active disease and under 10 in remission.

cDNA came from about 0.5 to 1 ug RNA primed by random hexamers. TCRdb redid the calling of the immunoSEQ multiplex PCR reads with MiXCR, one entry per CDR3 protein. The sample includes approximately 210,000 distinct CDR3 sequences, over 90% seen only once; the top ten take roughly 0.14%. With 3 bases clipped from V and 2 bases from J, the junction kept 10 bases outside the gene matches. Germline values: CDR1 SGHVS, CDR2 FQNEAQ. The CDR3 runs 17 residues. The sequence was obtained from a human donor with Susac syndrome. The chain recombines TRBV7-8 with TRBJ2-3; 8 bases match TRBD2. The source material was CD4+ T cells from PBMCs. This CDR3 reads CASSFTISGDNTDTQYF. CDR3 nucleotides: TGTGCCAGCAGCTTCACGATTAGCGGGGACAACACAGATACGCAGTATTTT.